Reported below is one T cell receptor (beta chain). Its antigen is currently not known. Base qualities are not at hand, and no much larger clone is one base apart. These data come from a study of blood T cell repertoires in COVID-19 (dated by TCRdb to 2018 to 2021). Background for the entire study: Samples from collaborators originated in the United States, Italy and Spain and spanned both the acute and convalescent phases of COVID-19. The material from the prospective study consisted of cDNA or gDNA derived from T cells, B-cell-depleted T cells, or PBMCs. Subjects who had been exposed to COVID-19, were actively infected with it, or had recovered from it provided the deeply sampled blood TCRbeta repertoires that made up the dataset. A freely available public database, intended as a resource for researchers studying the immune response to SARS-CoV-2, is where the repertoires were released. Samples were obtained from the ongoing ImmuneRACE study (first 160 participants) and from over 1,000 subjects provided by 6 global collaborators. A de-identified subject ID, COVID-19 status, age in years and sex were almost always included in the sample metadata. Where HLA class I and class II types were available, the types were taken from metadata supplied by the sample provider, not from assay-based typing. Points the paper makes about the study in general: Clinical and demographic metadata were provided uncurated, with the amount varying by source and participant.

TCRbeta CDR3 regions were amplified from genomic DNA using the immunoSEQ Assay, a bias-controlled multiplex PCR. In the source study's methods: Nucleated cell counts per sample were estimated from amplification of reference gene primers within the assay. To quantify the absolute abundance of each unique TCRbeta CDR3 rearrangement, sequence reads were collapsed and filtered. For each sample, productive Simpson clonality was calculated as the square root of Simpson's diversity index across productive rearrangements. Drawn from immuneACCESS, this table holds only the in-frame rearrangements with V and J called that TCRdb kept. Clones are partly lost; checked studies trace under half to an unresolved V gene and leave the rest unexplained. V, J and clone size were drawn from that table, and D and trimming were deduced from the DNA. For this sample there are about 300,000 clones; approximately 88% appear just once. The leading ten clones occupy 1.5% to 2% of the sample.

Inclusive of the bounding cysteine and phenylalanine, the CDR3 is 16 residues long. CDR3 DNA is the only sequence kept; it has 48 bases, read in frame from the first base. Trimming costs V 6 bases and J 0 bases, and their ends lie 14 bases apart. From a lookup of the germline V gene (reference sequence), CDR1 and CDR2 are SEHNR and FQNEAQ. Participants in the prospective study were aged roughly 18 to 100 years, lived in 20 to 25 United States geographic areas, and enrolled through a virtual design. Cohort assignment in the prospective study relied on participant-reported clinical history from a screening survey and a study questionnaire. ImmuneRACE Cohort 3 recovered participants were defined by two consecutive negative NP/OP PCR tests, healthcare professional clearance, or symptom resolution. In the prospective study, whole blood, serum and a nasopharyngeal or oropharyngeal swab were collected from each participant by mobile phlebotomists. Participants in the prospective study had the option to provide additional blood draws and questionnaires over an approximately 2-month period. Before DNA extraction, prospective study blood samples were shipped either frozen or at room temperature.

The chain is made from TRBV7-9 and TRBJ1-4; the D gene is possibly TRBD1, with 6 bases matching. Sequencing was performed on PBMCs or T cells enriched from blood (not recorded which). This sequence was found in a woman aged 40 to 50 who had recovered from COVID-19. In nucleotides, the sequence is TGTGCCAGCAGTTCCGACCGGACAGCAACTAATGAAAAACTGTTTTTT. Translated, it gives CASSSDRTATNEKLFF.